A selection of T cell receptor beta chains follows, all from one sample in a study of T cells in Graves' hyperthyroidism and ophthalmopathy. TCRdb called the multiplex PCR reads again in MiXCR, with one record for every CDR3 protein. The sample carries more than 300,000 distinct CDR3 sequences, roughly 15% recorded once. Sequenced input: blood. All receptors derive from a woman in her 30s with Graves' hyperthyroidism that later progressed to Graves' ophthalmopathy. Each CDR3 is given with its conserved first and last residue. A D gene is named only where the DNA matches it firmly. The size field is filled for only some rows; it gives once, few, many or a size class.

clone size	D gene	V gene	J gene	CDR3 protein	CDR3 DNA
many	-	TRBV5-6	TRBJ1-1	CASAITGETITEAFF	TGTGCCAGCGCAATAACGGGGGAAACGATCACTGAAGCTTTCTTT
many	-	TRBV10-3	TRBJ2-7	CAISARQKNLYEQYF	TGTGCCATCAGTGCCCGACAGAAAAACCTCTACGAGCAGTACTTC
-	TRBD1	TRBV20-1	TRBJ1-6	CSAMDRADSPLHF	TGCAGTGCCATGGACAGGGCAGACTCACCCCTCCACTTT
many	-	TRBV28	TRBJ1-6	CASSTDTHNSPLHF	TGTGCCAGCAGTACAGACACCCATAATTCACCCCTCCACTTT
-	-	TRBV4-1	TRBJ1-4	CASSQVGEGEKLFF	TGCGCCAGCAGCCAAGTTGGGGAAGGTGAAAAACTGTTTTTT
many	TRBD1	TRBV5-1	TRBJ2-1	CARPDEQRTGTTLLYEQFF	TGCGCCAGACCAGACGAGCAGAGGACAGGGACGACACTCCTCTATGAGCAGTTCTTC
-	-	TRBV20-1	TRBJ1-1	CSAKGTNTEAFF	TGCAGTGCGAAGGGGACGAACACTGAAGCTTTCTTT
many	-	TRBV12-3/TRBV12-4	TRBJ1-2	CASIFTVRSYTF	TGTGCCAGCATTTTCACGGTAAGGAGCTACACCTTC
-	-	TRBV5-1	TRBJ2-3	CASSLRGGEITDTQYF	TGCGCCAGCAGCTTGAGGGGGGGAGAAATCACAGATACGCAGTATTTT
many	-	TRBV27	TRBJ1-4	CASSLPIGAGEKLFF	TGTGCCAGCAGTTTGCCCATCGGGGCCGGGGAAAAACTGTTTTTT
many	TRBD1	TRBV30	TRBJ2-3	CAWSGTGTGGPDTQYF	TGTGCCTGGAGCGGTACCGGGACAGGGGGCCCAGATACGCAGTATTTT
many	-	TRBV11-2	TRBJ1-5	CASSLRFNQPQHF	TGTGCCAGCAGCTTAAGGTTCAATCAGCCCCAGCATTTT
-	-	TRBV29-1	TRBJ2-1	CSVASYNEQFF	TGCAGCGTAGCATCTTACAATGAGCAGTTCTTC
few	-	TRBV10-3	TRBJ2-3	CAISAKRSTDTQYF	TGTGCCATCAGTGCTAAGCGGAGCACAGATACGCAGTATTTT
many	-	TRBV29-1	TRBJ2-7	CSVVLLGQFLSHEQYF	TGCAGCGTTGTTTTATTGGGACAATTCCTTTCACACGAGCAGTACTTC
many	-	TRBV12-3/TRBV12-4	TRBJ2-5	CASSRDLVEGETQYF	TGTGCCAGCAGTCGGGACTTAGTAGAGGGAGAGACCCAGTACTTC
-	-	TRBV7-2	TRBJ2-2	CASSLGRIGGINTGELFF	TGTGCCAGCAGCTTGGGAAGGATCGGGGGAATCAACACCGGGGAGCTGTTTTTT
many	-	TRBV11-2	TRBJ2-7	CASSSFIHRDYEQYF	TGTGCCAGCAGCTCCTTCATCCACAGGGACTACGAGCAGTACTTC
many	-	TRBV11-2	TRBJ2-7	CASSLGGVREQYF	TGTGCCAGCAGCTTAGGGGGTGTGCGCGAGCAGTACTTC
many	-	TRBV7-8	TRBJ1-3	CASSPAGGTIYF	TGTGCCAGCAGCCCCGCTGGAGGCACCATATATTTT
many	TRBD2	TRBV3-1	TRBJ2-5	CASSRRTSEETQYF	TGTGCCAGCAGCCGGAGGACTAGCGAAGAGACCCAGTACTTC
-	TRBD2	TRBV11-2	TRBJ2-5	CASSLGLAVFQETQYF	TGTGCCAGCAGCCTAGGACTAGCGGTTTTCCAAGAGACCCAGTACTTC
few	-	TRBV19	TRBJ2-5	CATRPHGQETQYF	TGTGCCACGAGACCGCACGGACAAGAGACCCAGTACTTC
-	TRBD1	TRBV11-2	TRBJ1-4	CASSPPGQGREKLFF	TGTGCCAGCAGCCCCCCCGGACAGGGCCGTGAAAAACTGTTTTTT
many	-	TRBV19	TRBJ2-6	CASSTGKDISAANVLTF	TGTGCCAGTAGTACCGGAAAGGATATCTCTGCGGCCAACGTCCTGACTTTC
-	TRBD1	TRBV3-1	TRBJ2-1	CASSPWTGGIDYNEQFF	TGTGCCAGCAGCCCCTGGACAGGGGGCATAGACTACAATGAGCAGTTCTTC
few	-	TRBV18	TRBJ2-6	CASSPPSLSGANVLTF	TGTGCCAGCTCACCACCGAGCCTCTCTGGGGCCAACGTCCTGACTTTC
many	-	TRBV30	TRBJ1-1	CAWQQEMNTEAFF	TGTGCCTGGCAACAGGAAATGAACACTGAAGCTTTCTTT
many	-	TRBV5-6	TRBJ1-1	CASSSGDLNTEAFF	TGTGCCAGCAGCTCCGGGGATTTGAACACTGAAGCTTTCTTT
-	-	TRBV7-9	TRBJ2-5	CASSLQVDSQETQYF	TGTGCCAGCAGCTTACAGGTCGACAGTCAAGAGACCCAGTACTTC
-	-	TRBV10-3	TRBJ2-5	CAISESIHKETQYF	TGTGCCATCAGTGAGTCCATCCATAAAGAGACCCAGTACTTC
many	-	TRBV2	TRBJ2-1	CASKFSPAGSNEQFF	TGTGCCAGCAAGTTCTCCCCGGCGGGGTCCAATGAGCAGTTCTTC
many	TRBD2	TRBV2	TRBJ2-4	CASSDSGRLNIQYF	TGTGCCAGCAGCGATAGCGGGAGACTGAACATTCAGTACTTC
many	-	TRBV5-1	TRBJ2-7	CASSLASYEQYF	TGCGCCAGCAGCTTGGCCTCCTACGAGCAGTACTTC
-	-	TRBV20-1	TRBJ1-2	CSAETGFPLYYGYTF	TGCAGTGCTGAAACAGGTTTTCCCCTTTACTATGGCTACACCTTC
few	TRBD2	TRBV20-1	TRBJ2-1	CSPRVAGGSKFNEQFF	TGCAGCCCTAGGGTAGCGGGAGGGAGTAAATTCAATGAGCAGTTCTTC
few	TRBD1	TRBV5-1	TRBJ2-7	CASISGTGGSEQYF	TGCGCCAGCATCTCTGGGACAGGGGGGTCCGAGCAGTACTTC
-	-	TRBV27	TRBJ2-5	CASRPQRGEGQETQYF	TGTGCCAGCAGACCCCAGAGAGGGGAAGGCCAAGAGACCCAGTACTTC
few	-	TRBV7-9	TRBJ2-3	CASSLGQGSKDTQYF	TGTGCCAGCAGCTTGGGTCAGGGGTCAAAAGATACGCAGTATTTT
few	-	TRBV20-1	TRBJ1-2	CSARLQNDRPLYGYTF	TGCAGTGCTAGACTCCAAAATGACAGGCCCCTCTATGGCTACACCTTC
-	-	TRBV12-3/TRBV12-4	TRBJ1-2	CASSLDDYGYTF	TGTGCCAGCAGTTTAGATGACTATGGCTACACCTTC